The entry below gives a single TCR beta chain sequence along with its context. Its specificity is not known. Deletions cut 4 bases from V and 4 bases from J, with 25 bases between. Germline CDR1 is MNHNS and CDR2 is SASEGT. CDR3 length: 18 residues. The data were taken from a study of graft-versus-host responses after intestinal transplantation. Profiled with immunoSEQ multiplex PCR; TCRdb holds only in-frame clones, not every one. In the table there are 86,000 or so clones, around nine tenths of which are singletons. This clonotype was sampled from a human donor who received an intestinal transplant. This sample comprised unstimulated CD8+ T cells sorted from spleen or lymph node cells, obtained before intestinal transplant. V and J are TRBV6-1 and TRBJ1-1; D is undetermined. CDR3 nucleotides: TGTGCCAGCAGTGGTCGAAATAATGAGGACTTTATTGGCACTGAAGCTTTCTTT. The encoded protein is CASSGRNNEDFIGTEAFF.